This TCR beta chain stems from a study of regulatory T cells in long-lasting Graves disease. Time point given: newly diagnosed GD, antithyroid drugs for less than 3 months. TCR sequences were obtained from RNA taken from PBMCs. Sequencing libraries for TCR beta were prepared with iRepertoire HTBI primers and Arm-PCR of CDR3 regions. MiXCR, run by TCRdb on the multiplex PCR reads, gives a single entry per CDR3 protein. The sample contains 500,000 to 700,000 distinct CDR3 sequences, approximately 15% of which appear only once. This clonotype has ten or more counts. The germline CDR1 and CDR2 sequences are MNHEY and SMNVEV (reference sequence). V shed 1 base and J shed 4 bases, with 10 bases lying between them. This CDR3 is 14 amino acids long. These data were also filed under a second study, of T cells in Graves' hyperthyroidism and ophthalmopathy.

This TCR was sampled from a young woman with Graves disease. The J gene is TRBJ2-5, the V gene TRBV27, with D uncertain. The source material was peripheral blood mononuclear cells (PBMCs), sampled at new diagnosis, from a patient treated with antithyroid drugs. DNA of the CDR3: TGTGCCAGCAGTTTATACGTTTGGGGAGAGACCCAGTACTTC. Translated, it gives CASSLYVWGETQYF.